This T cell receptor beta chain is from a study of cytomegalovirus exposure and HLA in healthy donors. Losses at the gene ends were 6 bases for V and 4 bases for J; bases not matched to a gene: 14. The CDR3 runs to 16 residues. Germline CDR1 reads MDHEN; CDR2 reads SYDVKM. A multiplex PCR was run with 60 Vbeta primers and 13 Jbeta primers. The protocol was immunoSEQ multiplex PCR, while the TCRdb copy is restricted to in-frame clones and leaves out a portion. The sample has 120,000 or so clones; roughly three quarters are singletons. There were likely unrecorded immune exposures, though donors were nominally healthy when sampled.

The origin of this receptor is a man over 45 in good health and CMV-seropositive. The sequencing sample was made of PBMCs. The V and J genes are TRBV28 and TRBJ2-7, with 8 positions matching TRBD1. CDR3 amino acids: CASRGRRDRSPYEQYF. Written as DNA, the CDR3 is TGTGCCAGCAGGGGACGACGGGACAGGTCTCCATACGAGCAGTACTTC.